The subject of this entry is one T cell receptor (beta chain). The source of the sample is a study of blood T cells in healthy people across ages. It was with a sample-barcoded 5' primer and a J-beta primer mix that a second PCR of roughly 6 to 11 cycles was run. TCRdb reprocessed the 5' RACE reads via MiXCR and lists one record per CDR3 protein. The table lists some 710,000 distinct CDR3 sequences, 20% to 25% of them singletons, with around a fifth in the top ten. V was trimmed by 0 bases and J by 6 bases, leaving 15 bases between them. This CDR3 is 16 amino acids long. Input material: blood. The chain uses TRBV5-7 and TRBJ2-2; possibly TRBD2 for D (6 bases). TRBV5-7 is identified as an open reading frame with a role that is uncertain. The sequence was collected from a man in his 70s in good health. The CDR3 nucleotides read TGTGCCAGCAGCTTGGCCCGGGGGTATCGACCCGGGGAGCTGTTTTTT. Translation: CASSLARGYRPGELFF.